This T cell receptor (beta chain) comes out of a study of CD8 T cells in ankylosing spondylitis. Study-level points and caveats: Seven to nine highly homologous variants formed a TCR beta motif that appeared characteristic of ankylosing spondylitis blood. Disease-associated clonotypes exhibited CD8+ identity and were relatively infrequent in peripheral blood. Prior literature has documented some motif variants in synovial fluid and blood from reactive arthritis.

The table lists this clonotype with a few counts. Its antigen is currently unknown. Quantitative 5'-RACE with molecular barcodes was used to make the TCR beta libraries. TCRdb re-analysed the 5' RACE reads in MiXCR, keeping a single row per CDR3 protein. The sample carries about 800,000 distinct CDR3 sequences, 12% recorded once. This CDR3 has 16 amino acids. From germline, CDR1 is SGHTA and CDR2 FQGNSA. V was clipped by 5 bases and J by 2 bases; unmatched bases: 11. The gene calls are TRBV7-2 and TRBJ2-7, with 8 bases that match TRBD1. The receptor was isolated from a male donor with ankylosing spondylitis. The specimen was blood, either unsorted or a sorted T cell fraction (not recorded which). CDR3 nucleotide sequence: TGTGCCAGCAGCGTAAGAGGGACAGGAGAGACCTACGAGCAGTACTTC. Translated: CASSVRGTGETYEQYF.